Below are 9 T cell receptor beta chains sequenced from a single sample in a study of T cells in localized non-small cell lung cancer. TCRdb's table, derived via immunoSEQ multiplex PCR, lists solely in-frame clones and lacks some. Of 40,000 or so clones in the sample, approximately 83% were seen once. This material consisted of peripheral blood, taken before any cancer treatment. All receptors come from a man aged 40 to 70 with stage I lung adenocarcinoma.

This rearrangement joins TRBV2 to TRBJ1-1, with D unresolved. Germline V gene sequence: CDR1 SNHLY, CDR2 FYNNEI. The CDR3 runs to 11 residues. Trimming stripped 3 bases from V and 1 base from J, with 0 bases between. This CDR3 reads CASSENTEAFF. CDR3 in DNA: TGTGCCAGCAGTGAGAACACTGAAGCTTTCTTT.

This clone was detected only once. The V gene is TRBV7-3, the J gene TRBJ1-1, with a tentative D call TRBD1 (5 bases). In germline, CDR1 is SGHTA, CDR2 FQGTGA. The V end was cut by 2 bases, the J end by 1 base, with 8 bases between. CDR3 length equals 14 residues. The CDR3 DNA is TGTGCCAGCAGCTTATCAGGGTCGAACACTGAAGCTTTCTTT. This sequence encodes CASSLSGSNTEAFF.

This clone has a handful of counts. This chain uses TRBV5-1 with TRBJ2-7; 8 nucleotides match TRBD2. The CDR3 extends over 15 amino acids. The trim removed 0 bases at V and 3 bases at J, leaving 5 bases unmatched. Germline V lookup: CDR1 SGHRS, CDR2 YFSETQ. The CDR3, as DNA: TGCGCCAGCAGCTTGGAGGTAGCGGGGAACTACGAGCAGTACTTC. Its translation: CASSLEVAGNYEQYF.

The chain combines TRBV6-1 with TRBJ2-2; 7 nucleotides align to TRBD1. Trimming cost V 4 bases and J 6 bases; bases outside gene matches: 11. This CDR3 spans 16 amino acids. In germline, CDR1 is MNHNS, CDR2 SASEGT. CDR3 protein: CASSGRDSLMAGELFF. The CDR3 region has the DNA TGTGCCAGCAGTGGACGGGACAGCCTTATGGCCGGGGAGCTGTTTTTT.

This chain links TRBV11-3 with TRBJ2-7; TRBD1 might be the D (5 bases). V lost 0 bases to trimming and J lost 6 bases, with 9 bases between them. This CDR3 is 13 amino acids long. Germline loops: CDR1 SGHNT, CDR2 YENEEA. CDR3 nucleotides: TGTGCCAGCAGCTTAGAGATGGGGCGCGAGCAGTACTTC. It codes for CASSLEMGREQYF.

The rearrangement joins TRBV11-2 to TRBJ1-2; D is ambiguous. The germline gives CDR1 SGHAT, CDR2 FQNNGV. V lost 0 bases to trimming and J lost 4 bases, with 12 bases between them. This CDR3 is built from 15 residues. CDR3 residues: CASSLEPAGTYGYTF. CDR3 nucleotide sequence: TGTGCCAGCAGCTTAGAGCCAGCGGGCACCTATGGCTACACCTTC.

This clone was recorded a few times. This chain joins TRBV5-1 and TRBJ2-5; D is uncertain. The CDR3 is 16 amino acids. Germline V gene lookup returns CDR1 SGHRS and CDR2 YFSETQ. V lost 0 bases, J lost 4 bases, and 16 bases lay in between. This CDR3 reads CASSLAGSLGLETQYF. As DNA, the CDR3 is TGCGCCAGCAGCTTGGCCGGTTCGCTCGGATTAGAGACCCAGTACTTC.

The chain joins TRBV29-1 to TRBJ2-1, with 10 bases identical to TRBD2. Per germline, CDR1 SQVTM and CDR2 ANQGSEA. Trimming removed 4 bases from V and 0 bases from J; junction bases left unmatched: 3. The CDR3 spans 15 residues. The DNA of the CDR3 is TGCAGCGTTGTTCGACTAGCGGGCTCCTACAATGAGCAGTTCTTC. As protein: CSVVRLAGSYNEQFF.

This clone was seen more than once but under ten times. The J gene is TRBJ1-2, the V gene TRBV7-2; D ambiguous. CDR1 is SGHTA, CDR2 FQGNSA, per germline. The V and J ends lost 6 bases and 7 bases respectively, with 9 bases between them. The CDR3 is made up of 11 amino acids. The CDR3 coding sequence is TGTGCCAGCAGGAGGGATTCTGGCTACACCTTC. Translated: CASRRDSGYTF.